The 15 T cell receptor beta chains given below trace back to one sample, sequenced in a study of T cell responses to AZD1222 COVID-19 vaccine (dated by TCRdb to 2020 to 2022). Library preparation employed the immunoSEQ multiplex PCR assay. As stored in TCRdb, this immuneACCESS dataset retains in-frame rearrangements with V and J assigned. A fraction of the clones does not appear; measured against another copy, unresolved V genes explain less than half of the discrepancy, and the remainder lacks a known reason. The sample has roughly 200,000 clones on record, roughly 91% of them singletons. Together, the top ten hold around 0.96% of the sample. Per the publication, the time point label means: about 28 days (+/-7) after the second vaccine dose. Read against the paper, the sample's treatment or condition label means: meningococcal conjugate vaccine given as trial control. The sequencing used peripheral blood, collected 28 days after the second dose of the MenACWY control vaccine. Receptors were obtained from an adult who received the MenACWY meningococcal vaccine as a control.

With regard to this clone: Within the sample, other DNA sequences also encode this same CDR3. This chain connects TRBV6-5 to TRBJ2-7; 8 nucleotides align to TRBD1. The length of the CDR3 is 14 residues. Unmatched junction bases numbered 4, after V lost 5 bases and J lost 1 base. Germline V gives CDR1 MNHEY, CDR2 SVGAGI. CDR3 protein: CASSRDRGSYEQYF. Here the CDR3 DNA reads TGTGCCAGCAGTCGCGACAGGGGTTCCTACGAGCAGTACTTC.

The count of this clone is one. The chain links TRBV7-9 to TRBJ2-2; TRBD2 matches at 7 bases. This CDR3 has 15 amino acids. Germline assignment: CDR1 SEHNR and CDR2 FQNEAQ (reference sequence). Unmatched junction bases numbered 3, after V lost 1 base and J lost 4 bases. CDR3 region: CASSLERGVTGELFF. The CDR3 coding sequence is TGTGCCAGCAGCTTAGAACGGGGGGTCACCGGGGAGCTGTTTTTT. The variable domain in full, completed from reference TRBV7-9 and TRBJ2-2, reads DTGVSQNPRHKITKRGQNVTFRCDPISEHNRLYWYRQTLGQGPEFLTYFQNEAQLEKSRLLSDRFSAERPKGSFSTLEIQRTEQGDSAMYLCASSLERGVTGELFFGEGSRLTVL.

The CDR3 DNA sequence: TGTGCCAGCAGCTACGGGACGGATCTGGGTTCCTACGAGCAGTACTTC. This codes for CASSYGTDLGSYEQYF. The chain links TRBV11-2 to TRBJ2-7; D may match TRBD1 or TRBD2 (5 bases each). The CDR3 is made up of 16 amino acids. V lost 4 bases to trimming and J lost 1 base, with 17 bases between them. Germline loops: CDR1 SGHAT, CDR2 FQNNGV.

The rearrangement joins TRBV15 to TRBJ2-7, with unresolved D. Trimming stripped 0 bases from V and 3 bases from J, with 9 bases between. From germline, CDR1 is LNHNV and CDR2 YYDKDF (reference sequence). The CDR3 extends over 14 amino acids. CDR3 bases: TGTGCCACCAGCAGAGATGTGGGTCTCTACGAGCAGTACTTC. Amino acids: CATSRDVGLYEQYF.

The gene calls are TRBV5-1 and TRBJ1-1; 9 bases agree with TRBD1. After removal of 5 bases from V and 3 bases from J, the junction contained 2 bases not matched to a gene. Germline V gene lookup returns CDR1 SGHRS and CDR2 YFSETQ. The CDR3 runs to 13 residues. The CDR3 DNA reads TGCGCCAGCAGAACAGGGGGCTACACTGAAGCTTTCTTT. Translating gives CASRTGGYTEAFF.

CDR3 DNA sequence: TGTGCCAGCGAATACAGGGGCGGGCGTGGCTACACCTTC. Amino acids: CASEYRGGRGYTF. The V gene is TRBV6-5, the J gene TRBJ1-2, with TRBD1 matching 7 bases. Germline trimming cut 8 bases from V and 7 bases from J; bases unmatched to any gene: 10. The CDR3 covers 13 residues. Germline values: CDR1 MNHEY, CDR2 SVGAGI.

This chain connects TRBV18 to TRBJ2-7; D assignment may be TRBD1 or TRBD2 (5 bases each). V lost 2 bases, J lost 2 bases, and 13 bases lay in between. CDR1 is KGHSH, CDR2 LQKENI, per germline. CDR3 length equals 15 residues. In DNA, the CDR3 is TGTGCCAGCTCACCAGGAGTTGGGGGAGCCTACGAGCAGTACTTC. Its protein is CASSPGVGGAYEQYF.

The chain is built from TRBV19 and TRBJ1-4; D gene uncertain. The CDR3 has 13 residues. From germline, CDR1 is LNHDA and CDR2 SQIVND (reference sequence). Trimming removed 3 bases at V and 7 bases at J, with 9 bases between. CDR3 amino acids: CASSMPPVEKLFF. CDR3 DNA sequence: TGTGCCAGTAGTATGCCCCCGGTTGAAAAACTGTTTTTT.

V usage is TRBV2 and J usage is TRBJ2-5; perhaps D is TRBD1 or TRBD2 (6 bases each). The CDR3 runs 14 residues. V was clipped by 4 bases and J by 7 bases, with 16 bases between them. CDR1 is SNHLY and CDR2 is FYNNEI in the germline V gene. The CDR3 here is CASSAGAQGRTQYF. The DNA of the CDR3 is TGTGCCAGCAGTGCGGGAGCACAGGGCCGGACCCAGTACTTC.

The chain uses TRBV30 and TRBJ1-1; D gene uncertain. This CDR3 spans 13 amino acids. Germline V gene lookup returns CDR1 GTSNPN and CDR2 SVGIG (reference sequence). V was clipped by 1 base and J by 3 bases, with 9 bases between them. The CDR3, as DNA: TGTGCCTGGAGTGCTTCGGCGTACACTGAAGCTTTCTTT. Protein product: CAWSASAYTEAFF.

The rearrangement joins TRBV18 to TRBJ1-1; no reliable D call. Germline assignment: CDR1 KGHSH and CDR2 LQKENI. CDR3 length: 15 amino acids. V was pared by 0 bases and J by 1 base, with 9 bases between. The CDR3 sequence is CASSPPNPGNTEAFF. Written as DNA, the CDR3 is TGTGCCAGCTCACCACCGAACCCAGGGAACACTGAAGCTTTCTTT.

The chain uses TRBV27 and TRBJ1-1; D gene ambiguous. Germline V gene data show CDR1 as MNHEY and CDR2 as SMNVEV (reference sequence). This CDR3 region has 15 residues. Trimming took off 3 bases at V and 3 bases at J, with 14 bases between the two ends. The CDR3 DNA is TGTGCCAGCAGTTTGTGGGGTCGAGGGTACACTGAAGCTTTCTTT. It specifies CASSLWGRGYTEAFF.

The V gene is TRBV6-5, the J gene TRBJ2-7; TRBD2 might be the D (5 bases). From germline, CDR1 is MNHEY and CDR2 SVGAGI. This CDR3 is built from 14 residues. V lost 0 bases and J 2 bases, leaving 8 bases between the germline ends. In nucleotides, the CDR3 is TGTGCCAGCAGTTACTCCGAGGGCGCCTACGAGCAGTACTTC. It yields the protein CASSYSEGAYEQYF.

V and J are TRBV7-9 and TRBJ2-2, with 10 bases matching TRBD2. The length of the CDR3 is 17 residues. V dropped 2 bases and J dropped 0; count of bases not matched to a gene: 3. The germline V gene encodes CDR1 SEHNR and CDR2 FQNEAQ (reference sequence). CDR3 nucleotide sequence: TGTGCCAGCAGCTTATATAGCGGGGGGTCGAACACCGGGGAGCTGTTTTTT. It encodes CASSLYSGGSNTGELFF.

The rearrangement links TRBV19 to TRBJ1-5; D perhaps matches TRBD1 (6 bases). This CDR3 spans 15 amino acids. Trimming stripped 4 bases from V and 3 bases from J, with 13 bases between. Germline values: CDR1 LNHDA, CDR2 SQIVND (reference sequence). In DNA form, the CDR3 reads TGTGCCAGTAGTACCCGACAGGATTACAATCAGCCCCAGCATTTT. Its protein product is CASSTRQDYNQPQHF.